The clone carrying this T cell receptor beta chain came up many times. Its antigen is unidentified. The data stem from a study of T-cell reconstitution after alpha-beta-depleted transplantation in children. Preparation of the TCRbeta library was carried out with unique molecular identifiers. One entry per CDR3 protein results from TCRdb running MiXCR on the PCR reads. In the table there are hundreds of thousands of distinct CDR3 sequences, about 12% of which are singletons. The study's findings and limits: As was reported, about two months after transplant, alpha-beta T cells came from several hundred expanded graft clones. Counts and diversity of T cells one year after transplant came mostly from newly produced T cells. The study traced high day-60 TCRbeta diversity in some patients to surviving recipient T cells and thymic progenitors.

The V and J ends lost 4 bases and 3 bases respectively, with 10 bases between them. This CDR3 is built from 13 residues. Germline CDR1 LGHDT, CDR2 YNNKEL (reference sequence). The source material was PBMCs, sampled before TCRalphabeta/CD19-depleted stem cell transplant. This clonotype originated in a girl aged 2-9 years with congenital amegakaryocytic thrombocytopenia, due to receive a stem cell transplant. V gene TRBV3-1 combines with J gene TRBJ2-7, with D unclear. The CDR3 DNA is TGTGCCAGCAGCCCTCATCCCAGCTACGAGCAGTACTTC. Protein product: CASSPHPSYEQYF.